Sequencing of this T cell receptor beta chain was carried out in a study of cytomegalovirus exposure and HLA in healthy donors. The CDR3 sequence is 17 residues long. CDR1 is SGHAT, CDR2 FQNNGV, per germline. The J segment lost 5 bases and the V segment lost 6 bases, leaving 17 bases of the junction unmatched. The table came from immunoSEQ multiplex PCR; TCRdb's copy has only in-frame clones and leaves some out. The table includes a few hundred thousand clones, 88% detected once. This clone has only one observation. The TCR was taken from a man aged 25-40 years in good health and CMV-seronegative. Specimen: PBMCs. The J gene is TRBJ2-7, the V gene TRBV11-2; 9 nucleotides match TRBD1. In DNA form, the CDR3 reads TGTGCCAGCAGGAAGCGCCCGGGACAGGGTATGCGCAACGAGCAGTACTTC. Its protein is CASRKRPGQGMRNEQYF.